These 27 T cell receptor beta chains share one sample of origin, sequenced in a study of T cells after yellow fever vaccination. One entry per CDR3 protein results from TCRdb running MiXCR on the 5' RACE reads. This table has around 340,000 distinct CDR3 sequences, 8.7% appearing once. The sample consisted of PBMCs, taken on the day of the first yellow fever vaccination. These receptors were taken from a man between 18 and 29 years old who received the YFV17D yellow fever vaccine.

The rearrangement links TRBV4-1 to TRBJ2-5; a possible D gene is TRBD2 (5 bases). Trimming pared 0 bases from V and 4 bases from J, leaving 12 bases between. The CDR3 consists of 15 residues. Germline CDR1 is MGHRA and CDR2 is YSYEKL. DNA for the CDR3: TGCGCCAGCAGCCAAGATGGGAGACTATCAGAGACCCAGTACTTC. Translating it yields CASSQDGRLSETQYF.

The CDR3 spells CASSRPSSRSRFEYEQYV. The CDR3 DNA follows: TGTGCCAGCAGTAGGCCATCTAGCCGTTCTAGGTTCGAGTACGAGCAGTACGTC. The chain is built from TRBV12-3 or TRBV12-4 and TRBJ2-7, with D perhaps matching TRBD2 (5 bases). V lost 5 bases and J lost 4, with 27 bases in between. The CDR3 is made up of 18 amino acids.

The chain has TRBV4-3 and TRBJ2-2; D uncertain. Deletions cut 7 bases from V and 2 bases from J, with 17 bases between. There are 16 residues in the CDR3. The V gene's germline CDR1 is LGHNA and CDR2 YSLEER. CDR3 protein: CASKKGPPFNTGELFF. CDR3 bases: TGCGCCAGCAAAAAGGGCCCCCCGTTTAACACCGGGGAGCTGTTTTTT.

This clonotype was counted a few times. The chain has TRBV5-1 and TRBJ2-1, with TRBD1 matching over 7 bases. Germline CDR1 reads SGHRS; CDR2 reads YFSETQ. This CDR3 is 14 amino acids long. The V segment lost 0 bases and the J segment 7 bases; nucleotides outside the gene matches: 4. The CDR3 bases are TGCGCCAGCAGCTTGGGGCAGGGGGTGAATGAGCAGTTCTTC. It codes for CASSLGQGVNEQFF.

This clonotype was recorded many times. This rearrangement joins TRBV5-6 to TRBJ2-5; 9 bases fit TRBD2. V trimming: 4 bases; J trimming: 5 bases; junction bases outside the gene matches: 6. The germline V gene has CDR1 SGHDT and CDR2 YYEEEE. There are 14 residues in the CDR3. CDR3 in DNA: TGTGCCAGCAGCCCACCCGGGACTAGCGAGACCCAGTACTTC. It codes for CASSPPGTSETQYF.

The chain carries TRBV7-9 and TRBJ2-5; D possibly corresponds to TRBD1 (5 bases). Trimming shortened V by 2 bases and J by 9 bases, and 19 bases separated the two germline ends. Germline V gene lookup returns CDR1 SEHNR and CDR2 FQNEAQ (reference sequence). The CDR3 consists of 15 residues. The CDR3 protein is CASSLRTGAKRPQYF. In DNA form, the CDR3 reads TGTGCCAGCAGCTTACGTACAGGCGCCAAGAGACCCCAGTACTTC. Based on the CDR3 plus reference TRBV7-9 and TRBJ2-5, the full variable domain is DTGVSQNPRHKITKRGQNVTFRCDPISEHNRLYWYRQTLGQGPEFLTYFQNEAQLEKSRLLSDRFSAERPKGSFSTLEIQRTEQGDSAMYLCASSLRTGAKRPQYFGPGTRLLVL.

The chain links TRBV11-2 to TRBJ1-2; 7 positions agree with TRBD1. Germline trimming cut 4 bases from V and 3 bases from J; bases unmatched to any gene: 8. Germline CDR1 reads SGHAT; CDR2 reads FQNNGV. The CDR3 has 15 amino acids. CDR3 coding DNA: TGTGCCAGCAGCTACGTTGGAACAGGGGACTATGGCTACACCTTC. Encoded protein: CASSYVGTGDYGYTF.

In this sample, this clonotype turned up a few times. The V and J genes are TRBV7-8 and TRBJ2-1; 8 bases map to TRBD1. This CDR3 is built from 13 residues. Germline V gene data show CDR1 as SGHVS and CDR2 as FQNEAQ. V was clipped by 5 bases and J by 8 bases; unmatched bases: 5. CDR3 nucleotides: TGTGCCAGCAGCCTGGACAGGGAACATGAGCAGTTCTTC. Amino acid sequence: CASSLDREHEQFF. Together with reference TRBV7-8 and TRBJ2-1, the CDR3 gives the full variable domain: GAGVSQSPRYKVAKRGQDVALRCDPISGHVSLFWYQQALGQGPEFLTYFQNEAQLDKSGLPSDRFFAERPEGSVSTLKIQRTQQEDSAVYLCASSLDREHEQFFGPGTRLTVL.

The chain recombines TRBV28 with TRBJ1-3, with no clear D. There are 15 residues in the CDR3. V lost 6 bases and J 0 bases, leaving 12 bases between the germline ends. Germline values: CDR1 MDHEN, CDR2 SYDVKM. CDR3 protein: CASSWSRNSGNTIYF. The CDR3 bases are TGTGCCAGCAGCTGGTCACGAAACTCTGGAAACACCATATATTTT.

This clonotype was counted a few times. The chain combines TRBV5-5 with TRBJ1-1; tentative D call: TRBD1 (5 bases). Trimming took 3 bases from V and 5 from J, leaving 20 bases between them. CDR1 is SGHKS, CDR2 YYEKEE, per germline (reference sequence). The CDR3 contains 16 residues. CDR3 residues: CASSSSVRGEGTEAFF. The CDR3 coding sequence is TGTGCCAGCAGCTCATCGGTTCGGGGGGAGGGAACTGAAGCTTTCTTT.

The gene calls are TRBV21-1 and TRBJ1-6. TRBV21-1 is listed as a pseudogene. The CDR3 consists of 13 residues. CDR3 in amino acids: CASSIFHPSPLHF. The CDR3, as DNA: TGTGCCAGCAGCATATTTCACCCATCACCCCTCCACTTT.

The chain uses TRBV3-1 and TRBJ2-1; D is uncertain. This CDR3 comprises 14 residues. Looked up from germline, CDR1 is LGHDT and CDR2 is YNNKEL (reference sequence). V lost 4 bases and J 6 bases, leaving 13 bases between the germline ends. CDR3 sequence (DNA): TGTGCCAGCAGCCCGGGTCTAGACGGCAATGAGCAGTTCTTC. Translated, it gives CASSPGLDGNEQFF.

The sample holds a few counts of this clonotype. The rearrangement uses TRBV7-2 and TRBJ2-1, with unresolved D. The CDR3 loop spans 15 amino acids. Trimming removed 4 bases from V and 7 bases from J, with 17 bases in between. CDR1 and CDR2 (germline): SGHTA, FQGNSA. The CDR3 protein is CASSSRTRIGNEQFF. In DNA, the CDR3 is TGTGCCAGCAGCTCCAGGACCCGGATAGGAAATGAGCAGTTCTTC.

V and J are TRBV4-3 and TRBJ2-3, with D unresolved. V gave up 1 base and J gave up 7 bases, with 18 bases separating them. The CDR3 covers 16 residues. Per the germline V gene, CDR1 is LGHNA and CDR2 is YSLEER. CDR3 sequence: CASSQGFLITQHTQYF. The CDR3 DNA sequence: TGCGCCAGCAGCCAAGGGTTTCTAATCACCCAGCATACGCAGTATTTT.

This clonotype was detected only a few times. V gene TRBV6-1 combines with J gene TRBJ2-5; the D is unclear. Germline V gene lookup returns CDR1 MNHNS and CDR2 SASEGT. The CDR3 consists of 13 residues. V shed 3 bases and J shed 5 bases, with 10 bases lying between them. CDR3 in amino acids: CASSDRWAETQYF. The CDR3 bases are TGTGCCAGCAGTGACAGATGGGCGGAGACCCAGTACTTC.

This clonotype was observed at least ten times. This chain uses TRBV4-2 with TRBJ2-3, with 9 bases that match TRBD2. V gave up 4 bases and J gave up 5 bases; unmatched junction bases: 7. Germline CDR1 and CDR2: LGHNA and YNFKEQ. The CDR3 runs to 15 residues. In DNA form, the CDR3 reads TGTGCCAGCAGCCCGAGTAGCGGGGGCTTAGATACGCAGTATTTT. Amino acid sequence: CASSPSSGGLDTQYF.

In this sample, this clonotype turned up a few times. The chain is built from TRBV4-3 and TRBJ2-7; D may match TRBD1 or TRBD2 (5 bases each). Looked up from germline, CDR1 is LGHNA and CDR2 is YSLEER. V was clipped by 4 bases and J by 0 bases, with 13 bases between them. The CDR3 length is 15 residues. CDR3 sequence: CASSLLARDSYEQYF. CDR3 DNA: TGCGCCAGCAGCCTTCTAGCCAGGGACTCCTACGAGCAGTACTTC.

This clonotype has only a few counts. This chain joins TRBV7-2 and TRBJ2-3; 9 bases map to TRBD2. The V and J ends lost 2 bases and 6 bases, in that order; junction bases with no gene match: 6. The CDR3 length is 15 residues. Germline V gene sequence: CDR1 SGHTA, CDR2 FQGNSA. The CDR3 here is CASSLRRGGLDTQYF. The CDR3 bases are TGTGCCAGCAGCTTACGGCGGGGGGGCCTGGATACGCAGTATTTT.

The V call is TRBV20-1, the J call TRBJ1-3; D perhaps matches TRBD1 (5 bases). V lost 1 base, J lost 6 bases, and 13 bases lay in between. This CDR3 has 14 amino acids. Germline CDR1 reads DFQATT; CDR2 reads SNEGSKA (reference sequence). As DNA, the CDR3 is TGCAGTGCTAGAGGCGGGGCCGGGGCAAACACCATATATTTT. Protein sequence: CSARGGAGANTIYF.

This clonotype showed up just a few times. The rearrangement links TRBV11-2 to TRBJ1-2; D is undetermined. Trimming stripped 5 bases from V and 4 bases from J, with 17 bases between. CDR3 length: 15 residues. Germline-derived CDR1 and CDR2 are SGHAT and FQNNGV. For the CDR3, the DNA is TGTGCCAGCAGCGATAGACCGGGTTCCCTCTATGGCTACACCTTC. Its translation is CASSDRPGSLYGYTF. Full variable domain (outside the CDR3, taken from reference TRBV11-2 and TRBJ1-2): EAGVAQSPRYKIIEKRQSVAFWCNPISGHATLYWYQQILGQGPKLLIQFQNNGVVDDSQLPKDRFSAERLKGVDSTLKIQPAKLEDSAVYLCASSDRPGSLYGYTFGSGTRLTVV.

The V and J genes are TRBV6-2 or TRBV6-3 and TRBJ2-7; D perhaps matches TRBD1 (5 bases). The CDR3 consists of 13 residues. Deletions cut 4 bases from V and 0 bases from J, with 7 bases between. Germline CDR1 MNHEY, CDR2 SVGEGT. As DNA, the CDR3 is TGTGCCAGCAGTTCGACAGTCTCCTACGAGCAGTACGTC. Protein product: CASSSTVSYEQYV.

This clonotype was counted only a few times. The chain recombines TRBV12-3 or TRBV12-4 with TRBJ2-7, with 8 bases lining up with TRBD1. CDR3 length: 12 residues. Trimming removed 5 bases from V and 12 bases from J; junction bases left unmatched: 9. The CDR3 protein is CASSLGQGLWYV. The CDR3 DNA is TGTGCCAGCAGTCTAGGACAGGGACTCTGGTACGTC.

The chain joins TRBV20-1 to TRBJ2-2, with a weak D call TRBD1 (6 bases). CDR1 and CDR2 from the germline V gene are DFQATT and SNEGSKA (reference sequence). CDR3 length equals 13 residues. Between the trimmed V and J ends, which lost 5 bases and 2 bases, there was a span of 9 bases. Here the CDR3 DNA reads TGCAGTGCTCGACAGGCAAACACCGGGGAGCTGTTTTTT. Translation: CSARQANTGELFF.

V usage is TRBV6-2 or TRBV6-3 and J usage is TRBJ2-4; 8 bases agree with TRBD1. The ends lost 5 bases at V and 1 base at J; junction bases unmatched: 13. The length of the CDR3 is 18 residues. Germline CDR1 and CDR2: MNHEY and SVGEGT. The CDR3: CASSPRGQSPRAKNIQYF. The CDR3 bases are TGTGCCAGCAGTCCCAGGGGGCAATCTCCGCGGGCCAAAAACATTCAGTACTTC.

This chain connects TRBV19 to TRBJ1-1; D is undetermined. The CDR3 loop spans 13 amino acids. Germline V gives CDR1 LNHDA, CDR2 SQIVND (reference sequence). V lost 6 bases and J 3 bases, leaving 11 bases between the germline ends. CDR3 DNA sequence: TGTGCCAGTAGGAAGGACGGGTACACTGAAGCTTTCTTT. It encodes CASRKDGYTEAFF.

This clonotype has only a few counts. The chain couples TRBV19 to TRBJ1-1; no definite D call. The CDR3 is 9 amino acids. Germline V gene data show CDR1 as LNHDA and CDR2 as SQIVND (reference sequence). V lost 11 bases, J lost 5 bases, and 6 bases lay in between. In nucleotides, the CDR3 is TGTGCCGGTGAGACTGAAGCTTTCTTT. Translated, it gives CAGETEAFF.

This clonotype was seen a handful of times. The genes are TRBV9 and TRBJ1-1; 7 nucleotides match TRBD1. V was pared by 0 bases and J by 4 bases, with 6 bases of the junction left unmatched. The CDR3 consists of 15 residues. CDR1 is SGDLS and CDR2 is YYNGEE in the germline V gene. The CDR3 DNA reads as TGTGCCAGCAGCGTAGGCAATACAGGGGCCACTGAAGCTTTCTTT. Translating it yields CASSVGNTGATEAFF.